A selection of T cell receptor beta chains follows, all from one sample in a study of memory CD4+ T cells and cytomegalovirus serostatus. Profiled with immunoSEQ multiplex PCR; TCRdb holds only in-frame clones, not every one. The sample has about 50,000 clones, more than 70% seen once. Material for sequencing was memory CD4+ T cells from blood. These receptor sequences come from an adult in good health and CMV-seronegative. Each CDR3 is given with its conserved first and last residue. The order of the fields is V gene, clone size, CDR3 length, J gene, D gene, CDR3 protein, CDR3 DNA. D genes are given only for firm matches. Clone size is given for some rows only: seen once, a few or many times, or a class if the clone is expanded.

TRBV6-1	-	13	TRBJ2-2	-	CAFRRGNTGELFF	TGTGCCTTCAGACGGGGTAACACCGGGGAGCTGTTTTTT
TRBV5-1	-	14	TRBJ1-2	-	CASSPGWGDYGYTF	TGCGCCAGCAGCCCCGGGTGGGGCGACTATGGCTACACCTTC
TRBV11-3	-	18	TRBJ2-3	-	CASSLDSTGRGSTDTQYF	TGTGCCAGCAGCTTAGATTCGACAGGGAGGGGAAGCACAGATACGCAGTATTTT
TRBV7-9	-	15	TRBJ2-7	-	CASSSRRTPPEEQYF	TGTGCCAGCAGCTCCCGCCGGACCCCCCCGGAGGAGCAGTACTTC
TRBV7-9	-	14	TRBJ1-1	-	CASSLGQGSTEAFF	TGTGCCAGCAGCTTAGGTCAGGGGAGCACTGAAGCTTTCTTT
TRBV27	-	13	TRBJ2-4	-	CASRGQTKNIQYF	TGTGCCAGCAGAGGACAGACCAAAAACATTCAGTACTTC
TRBV2	once	18	TRBJ2-4	TRBD2	CASSEAPYSGGAKNIQYF	TGTGCCAGCAGTGAAGCCCCCTATAGCGGGGGGGCCAAAAACATTCAGTACTTC
TRBV19	-	13	TRBJ2-3	-	CASSITGTDTQYF	TGTGCCAGTAGTATAACAGGGACAGATACGCAGTATTTT
TRBV7-2	-	15	TRBJ2-7	-	CASSLDGRGPYEQYF	TGTGCCAGCAGCTTAGACGGCCGGGGGCCCTACGAGCAGTACTTC
TRBV6-1	medium-sized	14	TRBJ2-7	TRBD2	CASSRLADYYEQYF	TGTGCCAGCAGCAGACTAGCGGACTACTACGAGCAGTACTTC
TRBV30	once	12	TRBJ2-5	-	CAWSGGFETQYF	TGTGCCTGGAGTGGAGGGTTCGAGACCCAGTACTTC
TRBV4-1	-	13	TRBJ2-5	-	CASSRRNQETQYF	TGCGCCAGCAGCCGCCGAAACCAAGAGACCCAGTACTTC
TRBV11-2	-	14	TRBJ2-1	-	CASSLSMAPGAQFF	TGTGCCAGCAGCTTAAGTATGGCACCTGGGGCGCAGTTCTTC
TRBV10-2	-	14	TRBJ2-1	TRBD2	CASSESASGRVEFF	TGCGCCAGCAGTGAGTCGGCTAGCGGGAGGGTAGAATTCTTC
TRBV7-6	few	15	TRBJ2-7	TRBD2	CASSSGGGLFYEQYF	TGTGCCAGCAGCTCCGGGGGGGGACTTTTTTACGAGCAGTACTTC
TRBV5-4	-	15	TRBJ2-2	-	CASSPVFGNTGELFF	TGTGCCAGCAGCCCCGTGTTCGGGAACACCGGGGAGCTGTTTTTT
TRBV5-4	-	17	TRBJ2-1	TRBD2	CASSLPGLAGGPGEQFF	TGTGCCAGCAGCTTACCCGGACTAGCGGGAGGGCCGGGTGAGCAGTTCTTC
TRBV9	-	17	TRBJ2-5	TRBD2	CASSPHPTSGAGKTQYF	TGTGCCAGCAGCCCCCACCCGACTAGCGGGGCGGGGAAGACCCAGTACTTC
TRBV2	-	15	TRBJ1-4	-	CASSVPTGNSEKLFF	TGTGCCAGCAGTGTCCCGACAGGCAATAGTGAAAAACTGTTTTTT
TRBV21-1	-	21	TRBJ2-2	-	CASSKARSGVAPSEWTGELFF	TGTGCCAGCAGCAAAGCGCGTTCAGGGGTCGCCCCCTCGGAGTGGACCGGGGAGCTGTTTTTT
TRBV2	-	15	TRBJ1-2	-	CASSPALGQHYGYTF	TGTGCCAGCAGCCCCGCTCTAGGACAGCACTATGGCTACACCTTC
TRBV19	-	16	TRBJ2-7	-	CASSSYRYPYSYEQYF	TGTGCCAGTAGCAGCTACCGGTACCCGTATTCCTACGAGCAGTACTTC
TRBV27	-	14	TRBJ2-4	-	CASSSKLAKNIQYF	TGTGCCAGCAGCTCGAAGCTAGCCAAAAACATTCAGTACTTC
TRBV10-3	-	18	TRBJ1-1	-	CAISESGTGWGRNTEAFF	TGTGCCATCAGTGAGTCGGGCACAGGGTGGGGTAGGAACACTGAAGCTTTCTTT
TRBV2	-	14	TRBJ1-1	-	CASMLDGGRTEAFF	TGTGCCAGCATGTTAGACGGAGGGAGGACTGAAGCTTTCTTT
TRBV7-2	few	14	TRBJ1-2	-	CASSLARQNYGYTF	TGTGCCAGCAGCTTAGCGCGGCAGAACTATGGCTACACCTTC
TRBV7-8	-	16	TRBJ1-2	TRBD1	CASSLETVTGVLGYTF	TGTGCCAGCAGCTTAGAAACAGTGACAGGGGTCCTCGGCTACACCTTC
TRBV14	-	19	TRBJ1-5	TRBD1	CASSYFRDRAAHSNQPQHF	TGTGCCAGCAGCTACTTCCGGGACAGGGCCGCTCATAGCAATCAGCCCCAGCATTTT
TRBV2	-	16	TRBJ1-6	TRBD1	CASSYQQGSSNSPLHF	TGTGCCAGCAGTTATCAACAGGGGAGCAGTAATTCACCCCTCCACTTT
TRBV7-6	-	14	TRBJ1-5	-	CASSLEPGLEPQHF	TGTGCCAGCAGCTTAGAACCGGGGCTCGAACCCCAGCATTTT
TRBV6-5	-	15	TRBJ1-1	TRBD1	CASSRRTGKNTEAFF	TGTGCCAGCAGTCGACGGACAGGGAAGAACACTGAAGCTTTCTTT
TRBV27	-	15	TRBJ2-7	TRBD2	CASSLGLAGSYEQYF	TGTGCCAGCAGTTTAGGACTAGCGGGCTCCTACGAGCAGTACTTC
TRBV30	-	12	TRBJ2-7	TRBD1	CAWGGQGYEQYF	TGTGCCTGGGGGGGACAGGGCTACGAGCAGTACTTC
TRBV28	-	13	TRBJ2-5	-	CASSLVAQETQYF	TGTGCCAGCAGTTTAGTTGCCCAAGAGACCCAGTACTTC
TRBV6-5	-	15	TRBJ1-1	TRBD1	CASSYDVRGRTEAFF	TGTGCCAGCAGTTACGATGTCAGGGGGCGCACTGAAGCTTTCTTT
TRBV6-6	-	16	TRBJ2-1	-	CASSPWGGGMDNEQFF	TGTGCCAGCAGTCCTTGGGGCGGGGGCATGGACAATGAGCAGTTCTTC
TRBV9	once	13	TRBJ2-7	-	CASSVGPGYEQYF	TGTGCCAGCAGCGTGGGACCGGGCTACGAGCAGTACTTC
TRBV19	-	13	TRBJ1-2	-	CASSIWANGGYTF	TGTGCCAGTAGTATTTGGGCAAACGGTGGCTACACCTTC
TRBV18	-	16	TRBJ2-5	-	CASSPPTGTNQETQYF	TGTGCCAGCTCACCTCCGACAGGAACAAACCAAGAGACCCAGTACTTC
TRBV28	-	15	TRBJ2-5	TRBD1	CASSSAGTAGETQYF	TGTGCCAGCAGTAGCGCCGGGACAGCCGGAGAGACCCAGTACTTC
TRBV4-1	-	14	TRBJ1-1	-	CASSPLTRPAEAFF	TGCGCCAGCAGCCCCCTAACACGGCCGGCTGAAGCTTTCTTT
TRBV5-1	once	11	TRBJ2-7	-	CASSFRGEQYF	TGTGCCAGCAGCTTCCGGGGCGAGCAGTACTTC
TRBV2	-	15	TRBJ2-2	TRBD2	CASRSTSGVSGELFF	TGTGCCAGCAGATCGACTAGCGGGGTATCCGGGGAGCTGTTTTTT
TRBV2	-	14	TRBJ2-2	-	CASAGLRNTGELFF	TGTGCCAGCGCGGGACTCCGGAACACCGGGGAGCTGTTTTTT
TRBV30	-	13	TRBJ2-2	-	CAWGERDTGELFF	TGTGCCTGGGGGGAGAGGGACACCGGGGAGCTGTTTTTT
TRBV6-6	-	13	TRBJ2-2	-	CASSTGVSGELFF	TGTGCCAGCAGTACGGGGGTGTCCGGGGAGCTGTTTTTT
TRBV2	medium-sized	14	TRBJ1-3	-	CASLVGHSGNTIYF	TGTGCCAGCCTCGTCGGCCACTCTGGAAACACCATATATTTT
TRBV23-1	-	15	TRBJ1-2	TRBD1	CASSQKMTGLPGYTF	TGCGCCAGCAGTCAAAAGATGACAGGGCTCCCTGGCTACACCTTC
TRBV6-5	-	14	TRBJ1-2	TRBD1	CASRDRGNNYGYTF	TGTGCCAGCAGAGACAGGGGGAATAACTATGGCTACACCTTC
TRBV7-8	-	13	TRBJ2-7	-	CASSSREGYEQYF	TGTGCCAGCAGCTCTAGAGAGGGATACGAGCAGTACTTC
TRBV11-2	once	16	TRBJ1-1	-	CASRRPNMAGDTEAFF	TGTGCCAGCAGACGCCCGAATATGGCAGGGGACACTGAAGCTTTCTTT
TRBV5-4	-	14	TRBJ1-1	-	CASSLDSRNTEAFF	TGTGCCAGCAGCTTGGACTCGCGGAACACTGAAGCTTTCTTT
TRBV11-2	-	15	TRBJ2-1	TRBD2	CASSLAAGGRVEQFF	TGTGCCAGCAGCTTAGCGGCGGGGGGCCGAGTGGAGCAGTTCTTC
TRBV28	-	16	TRBJ1-6	-	CASSLWRGEGNSPLHF	TGTGCCAGCAGTTTATGGCGCGGGGAGGGGAATTCACCCCTCCACTTT
TRBV18	-	13	TRBJ2-7	TRBD1	CASSQGTGNEQYF	TGTGCCAGCTCACAAGGGACAGGGAACGAGCAGTACTTC